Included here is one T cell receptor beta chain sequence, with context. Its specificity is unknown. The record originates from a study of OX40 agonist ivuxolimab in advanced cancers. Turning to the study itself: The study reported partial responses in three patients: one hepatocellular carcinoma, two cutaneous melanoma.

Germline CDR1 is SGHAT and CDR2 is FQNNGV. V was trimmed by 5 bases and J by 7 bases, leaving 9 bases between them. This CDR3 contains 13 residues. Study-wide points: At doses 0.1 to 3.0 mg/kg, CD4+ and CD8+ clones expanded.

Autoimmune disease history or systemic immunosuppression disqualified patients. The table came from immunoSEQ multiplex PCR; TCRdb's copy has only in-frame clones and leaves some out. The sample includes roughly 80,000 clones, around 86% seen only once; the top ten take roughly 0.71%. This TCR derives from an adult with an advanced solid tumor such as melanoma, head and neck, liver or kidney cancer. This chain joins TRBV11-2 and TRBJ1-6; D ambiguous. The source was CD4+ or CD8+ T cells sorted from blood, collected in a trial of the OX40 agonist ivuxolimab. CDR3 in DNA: TGTGCCAGCAGCCCCTCACCGAATTCACCCCTCCACTTT. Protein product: CASSPSPNSPLHF.